The source of this T cell receptor beta chain is a study of blood T cells in healthy people across ages. Background on the study: In model experiments, template switching was able to capture about one barcoded beta molecule for every two T cells that were present. Study-level results: Greater diversity and more naive CD4+ cells were seen in long-lived donors than in aged donors. Researchers judged that diversity estimates from one million T cells fell short of true values.

This CDR3 region has 14 residues. Germline CDR1 is DFQATT and CDR2 is SNEGSKA (reference sequence). Trimming took 5 bases from V and 3 from J; bases not matched to a gene: 6. Through a sample-barcoded 5' primer and a J-beta primer mix, a second PCR was run for about 7 to 12 cycles. Each of the cDNA molecules was tagged by a template-switch adaptor with 12 random nucleotides. Using its own MiXCR run on the 5' RACE reads, TCRdb lists one record per CDR3 protein. Of 950,000 to 1,200,000 distinct CDR3 sequences in the sample, more than 30% were seen once. This clonotype was found a few times. Its specificity is not known.

This chain joins TRBV20-1 and TRBJ1-5; the match to TRBD1 covers 8 bases. Sequences were obtained from blood. The receptor comes from a man between 18 and 35 years old in good health. In DNA, the CDR3 is TGCAGTGCTTCTTCAGGGGGCCTCAATCAGCCCCAGCATTTT. Protein product: CSASSGGLNQPQHF.